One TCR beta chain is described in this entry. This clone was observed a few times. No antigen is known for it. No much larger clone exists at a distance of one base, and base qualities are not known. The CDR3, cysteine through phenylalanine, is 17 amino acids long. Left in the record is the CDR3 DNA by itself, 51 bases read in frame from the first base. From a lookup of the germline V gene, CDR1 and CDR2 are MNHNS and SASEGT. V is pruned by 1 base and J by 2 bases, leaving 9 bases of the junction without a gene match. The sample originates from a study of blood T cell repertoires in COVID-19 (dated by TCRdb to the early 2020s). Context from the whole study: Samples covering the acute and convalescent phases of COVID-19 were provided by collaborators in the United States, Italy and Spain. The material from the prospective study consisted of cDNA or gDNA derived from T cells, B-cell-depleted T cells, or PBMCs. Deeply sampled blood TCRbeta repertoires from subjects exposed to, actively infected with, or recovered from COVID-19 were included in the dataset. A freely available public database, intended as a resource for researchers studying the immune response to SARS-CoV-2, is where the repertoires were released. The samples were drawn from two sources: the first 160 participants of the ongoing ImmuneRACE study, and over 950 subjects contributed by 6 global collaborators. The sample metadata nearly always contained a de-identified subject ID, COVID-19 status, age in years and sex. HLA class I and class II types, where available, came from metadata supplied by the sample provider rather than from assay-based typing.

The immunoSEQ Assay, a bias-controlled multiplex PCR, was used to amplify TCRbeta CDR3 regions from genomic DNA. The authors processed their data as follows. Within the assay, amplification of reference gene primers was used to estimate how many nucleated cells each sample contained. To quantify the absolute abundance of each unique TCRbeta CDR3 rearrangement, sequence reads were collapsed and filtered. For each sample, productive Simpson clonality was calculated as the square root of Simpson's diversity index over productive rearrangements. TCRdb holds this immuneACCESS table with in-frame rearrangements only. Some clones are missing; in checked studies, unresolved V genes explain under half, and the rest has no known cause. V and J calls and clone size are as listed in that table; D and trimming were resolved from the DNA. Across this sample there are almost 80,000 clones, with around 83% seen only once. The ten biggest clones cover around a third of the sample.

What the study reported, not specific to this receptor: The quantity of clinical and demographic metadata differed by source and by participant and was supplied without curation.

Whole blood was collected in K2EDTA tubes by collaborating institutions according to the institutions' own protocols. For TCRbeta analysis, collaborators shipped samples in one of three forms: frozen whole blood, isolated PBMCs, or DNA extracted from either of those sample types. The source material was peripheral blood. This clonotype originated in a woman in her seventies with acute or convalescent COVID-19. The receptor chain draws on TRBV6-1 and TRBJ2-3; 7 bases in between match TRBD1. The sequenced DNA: TGTGCCAGCAGTGAAGGCGCGACAGGGTTCCCCACAGATACGCAGTATTTT. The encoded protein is CASSEGATGFPTDTQYF.